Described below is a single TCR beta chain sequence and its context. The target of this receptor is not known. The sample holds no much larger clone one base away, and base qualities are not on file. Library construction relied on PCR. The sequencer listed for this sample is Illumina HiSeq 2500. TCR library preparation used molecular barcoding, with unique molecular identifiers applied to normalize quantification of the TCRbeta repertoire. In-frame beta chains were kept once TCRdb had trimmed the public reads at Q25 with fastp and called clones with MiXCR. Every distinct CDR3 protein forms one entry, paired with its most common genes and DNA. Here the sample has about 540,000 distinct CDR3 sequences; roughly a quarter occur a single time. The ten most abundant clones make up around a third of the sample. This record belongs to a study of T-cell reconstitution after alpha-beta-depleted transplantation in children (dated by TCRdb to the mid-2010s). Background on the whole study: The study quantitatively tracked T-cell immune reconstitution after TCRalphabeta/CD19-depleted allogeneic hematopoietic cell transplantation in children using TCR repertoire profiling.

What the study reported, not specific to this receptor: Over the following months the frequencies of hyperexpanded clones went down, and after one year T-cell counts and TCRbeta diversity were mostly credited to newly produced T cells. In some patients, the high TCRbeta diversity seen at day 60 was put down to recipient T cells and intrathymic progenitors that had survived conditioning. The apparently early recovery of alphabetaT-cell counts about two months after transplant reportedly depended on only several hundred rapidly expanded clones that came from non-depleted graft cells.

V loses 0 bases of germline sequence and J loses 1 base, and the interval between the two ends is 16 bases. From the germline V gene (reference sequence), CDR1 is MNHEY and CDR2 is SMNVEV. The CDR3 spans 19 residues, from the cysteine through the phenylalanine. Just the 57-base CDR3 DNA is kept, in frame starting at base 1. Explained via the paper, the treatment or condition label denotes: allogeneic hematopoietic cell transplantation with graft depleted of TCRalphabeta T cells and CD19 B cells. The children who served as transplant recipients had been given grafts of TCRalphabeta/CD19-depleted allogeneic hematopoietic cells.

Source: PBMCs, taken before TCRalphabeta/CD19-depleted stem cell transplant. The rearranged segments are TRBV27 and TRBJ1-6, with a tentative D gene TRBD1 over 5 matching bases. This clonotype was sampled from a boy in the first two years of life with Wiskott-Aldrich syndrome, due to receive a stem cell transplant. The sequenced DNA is TGTGCCAGCAGTTTATCTCCGGGAGTGGGGGGGTCCTATAATTCACCCCTCCACTTT. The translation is CASSLSPGVGGSYNSPLHF.